This T cell receptor (beta chain) was obtained from a study of breast tumors, draining lymph nodes, adjacent tissues. Findings of the study overall: Tumor TCR diversity was below lymph nodes but above nontumor tissue. The lymph node origin of tumor T cells was framed as consistent with a hypothesis, not demonstrated. Findings are consistent with lymph node origin and intratumoral expansion of most tumor T cells. Luminal-like breast cancer showed significantly higher tumor–nontumor repertoire similarity than basal-like.

Samples came from axillary lymph nodes draining the breast cancer. MiXCR, run by TCRdb on the multiplex PCR reads, gives a single entry per CDR3 protein. The sample consists of more than 250,000 distinct CDR3 sequences, 30% of them appearing once. This clonotype was counted a single time. The antigen remains unidentified. The source material was axillary lymph node tissue. This receptor was obtained from a female donor with breast cancer. Some clones in this sample may be carry-over from other donors' samples.

The CDR3 protein is CSARGLAAYNEQYF. The CDR3 DNA follows: TGCAGTGCTAGGGGACTAGCCGCCTACAATGAGCAGTATTTT. The chain is built from TRBV20-1 and TRBJ2-3; 9 nucleotides align to TRBD2. J lost 11 bases, V lost 3 bases, and 12 bases had no gene match. The V gene's germline CDR1 is DFQATT and CDR2 SNEGSKA (reference sequence). The CDR3 totals 14 residues.